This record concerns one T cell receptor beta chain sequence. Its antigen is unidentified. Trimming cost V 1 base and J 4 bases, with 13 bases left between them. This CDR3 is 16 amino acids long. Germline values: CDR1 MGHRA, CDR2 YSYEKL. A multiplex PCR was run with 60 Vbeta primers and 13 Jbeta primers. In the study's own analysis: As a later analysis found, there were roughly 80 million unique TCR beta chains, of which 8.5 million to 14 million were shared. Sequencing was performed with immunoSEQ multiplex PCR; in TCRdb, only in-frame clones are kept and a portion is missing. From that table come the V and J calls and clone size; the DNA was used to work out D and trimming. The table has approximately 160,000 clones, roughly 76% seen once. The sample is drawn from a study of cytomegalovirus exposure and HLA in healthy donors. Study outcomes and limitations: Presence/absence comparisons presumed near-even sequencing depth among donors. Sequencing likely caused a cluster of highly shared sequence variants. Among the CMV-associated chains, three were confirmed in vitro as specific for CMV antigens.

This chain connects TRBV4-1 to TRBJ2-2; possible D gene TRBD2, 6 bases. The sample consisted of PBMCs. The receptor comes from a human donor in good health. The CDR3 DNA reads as TGCGCCAGCAGCCAAGCTGGCGGGGCCCTCACCGGGGAGCTGTTTTTT. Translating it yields CASSQAGGALTGELFF.